Following are 7 T cell receptor beta chains from one sample sequenced in a study of blood T cell repertoires in COVID-19. Assay: immunoSEQ multiplex PCR; the TCRdb copy retains only in-frame clones and omits some. The data hold 350,000 to 450,000 clones, with approximately 93% observed a single time. The sequenced material came from PBMCs or T cells enriched from blood (not recorded which). The origin of the receptors is a woman in her forties who had been exposed to COVID-19.

The V gene is TRBV24-1, the J gene TRBJ2-2; TRBD2 aligns across 7 bases. The CDR3 contains 15 residues. CDR1 KGHDR and CDR2 SFDVKD come from the germline V gene. The V segment lost 7 bases and the J segment 4 bases; nucleotides outside the gene matches: 8. CDR3: CATSSGGEGTGELFF. In DNA, the CDR3 is TGTGCCACCAGCTCGGGCGGGGAGGGCACCGGGGAGCTGTTTTTT.

V is TRBV7-6 and J is TRBJ1-1; the match to TRBD1 covers 9 bases. Germline assignment: CDR1 SGHVS and CDR2 FNYEAQ. The CDR3 is 16 amino acids. V trimming: 7 bases; J trimming: 0 bases; junction bases outside the gene matches: 9. As DNA, the CDR3 is TGTGCCAGCACCACAGGACAGGGGCGTATGAACACTGAAGCTTTCTTT. This translates into CASTTGQGRMNTEAFF.

As to this clone: In the same sample, other DNA sequences code for this CDR3. V is TRBV11-3 and J is TRBJ2-1; the match to TRBD1 covers 9 bases. The CDR3 is 14 amino acids. With 5 bases clipped from V and 4 bases from J, the junction kept 3 bases outside the gene matches. Per germline, CDR1 SGHNT and CDR2 YENEEA. CDR3 region: CASSLGQGYNEQFF. The CDR3 nucleotides read TGTGCCAGCAGCCTGGGACAGGGATACAATGAGCAGTTCTTC.

V usage is TRBV13 and J usage is TRBJ1-5; D is undetermined. Looked up from germline, CDR1 is PRHDT and CDR2 is FYEKMQ (reference sequence). The CDR3 is made up of 15 amino acids. V lost 4 bases, J lost 2 bases, and 12 bases lay in between. DNA of the CDR3: TGTGCCAGCAGCTCCGGTGACTCGGGCAATCAGCCCCAGCATTTT. Translation: CASSSGDSGNQPQHF. The complete variable domain, with remaining parts taken from reference TRBV13 and TRBJ1-5, reads AAGVIQSPRHLIKEKRETATLKCYPIPRHDTVYWYQQGPGQDPQFLISFYEKMQSDKGSIPDRFSAQQFSDYHSELNMSSLELGDSALYFCASSSGDSGNQPQHFGDGTRLSIL.

J is TRBJ1-6 and V is TRBV9, with 9 bases identical to TRBD1. Germline CDR1 reads SGDLS; CDR2 reads YYNGEE. J gave up 14 bases and V 0 bases, and 9 bases lay outside the gene matches. CDR3 length equals 15 residues. For the CDR3, the DNA is TGTGCCAGCAGCGTAGAACTGGGACAGGGCTCGACCCTCCACTTT. Protein product: CASSVELGQGSTLHF.

The chain couples TRBV15 to TRBJ1-1; D ambiguous. Between the trimmed V and J ends, which lost 0 bases and 0 bases, there was a span of 11 bases. CDR3 length: 16 amino acids. Germline values: CDR1 LNHNV, CDR2 YYDKDF (reference sequence). The CDR3 protein is CATSRDWETLNTEAFF. For the CDR3, the DNA is TGTGCCACCAGCAGAGACTGGGAGACTCTGAACACTGAAGCTTTCTTT.

The chain combines TRBV20-1 with TRBJ1-2; 7 bases match TRBD1. CDR1 and CDR2 from the germline V gene are DFQATT and SNEGSKA (reference sequence). V lost 7 bases, J lost 8 bases, and 7 bases stayed unmatched. The CDR3 is made up of 11 amino acids. Here the CDR3 DNA reads TGCAGTGTATTGACAGGGAACGGCTACACCTTC. It encodes CSVLTGNGYTF.